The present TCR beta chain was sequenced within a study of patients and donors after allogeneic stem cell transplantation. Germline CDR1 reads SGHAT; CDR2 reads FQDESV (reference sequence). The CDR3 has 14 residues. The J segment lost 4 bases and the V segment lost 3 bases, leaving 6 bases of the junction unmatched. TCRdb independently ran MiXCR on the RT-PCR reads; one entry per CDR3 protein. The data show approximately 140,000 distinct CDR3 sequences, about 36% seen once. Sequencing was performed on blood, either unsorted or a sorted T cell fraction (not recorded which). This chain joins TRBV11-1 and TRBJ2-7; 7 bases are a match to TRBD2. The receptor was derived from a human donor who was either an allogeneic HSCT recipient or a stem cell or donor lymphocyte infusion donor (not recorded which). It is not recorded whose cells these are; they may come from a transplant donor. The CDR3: CASSLAGDHYEQYF. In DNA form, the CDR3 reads TGTGCCAGCAGCTTGGCGGGGGATCATTACGAGCAGTACTTC.